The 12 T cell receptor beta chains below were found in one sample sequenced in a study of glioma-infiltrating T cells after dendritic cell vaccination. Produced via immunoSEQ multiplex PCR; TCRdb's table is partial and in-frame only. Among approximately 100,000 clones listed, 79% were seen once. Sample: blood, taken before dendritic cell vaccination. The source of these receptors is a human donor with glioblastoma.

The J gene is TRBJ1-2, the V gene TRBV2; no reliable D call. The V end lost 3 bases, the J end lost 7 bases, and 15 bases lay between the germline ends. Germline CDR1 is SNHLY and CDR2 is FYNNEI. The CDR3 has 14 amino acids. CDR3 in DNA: TGTGCCAGCAGTGAGACTGAAAGGACTTCTGGCTACACCTTC. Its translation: CASSETERTSGYTF.

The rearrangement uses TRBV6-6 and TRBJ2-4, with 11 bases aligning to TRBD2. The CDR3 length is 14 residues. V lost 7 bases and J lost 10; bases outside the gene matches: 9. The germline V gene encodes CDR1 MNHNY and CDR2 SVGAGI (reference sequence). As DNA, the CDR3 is TGTGCCAGCAACCCGACTAGCGGGGATCGGATTCAGTACTTC. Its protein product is CASNPTSGDRIQYF.

The CDR3, as DNA: TGCAGCGTCCCAATAGTTGGGACAGGGGGCCCTTTAGGTGAGCAGTTCTTC. It specifies CSVPIVGTGGPLGEQFF. This chain uses TRBV29-1 with TRBJ2-1; the match to TRBD1 covers 12 bases. The germline CDR1 and CDR2 sequences are SQVTM and ANQGSEA. CDR3 length equals 17 residues. The V segment lost 6 bases and the J segment 9 bases; nucleotides outside the gene matches: 18.

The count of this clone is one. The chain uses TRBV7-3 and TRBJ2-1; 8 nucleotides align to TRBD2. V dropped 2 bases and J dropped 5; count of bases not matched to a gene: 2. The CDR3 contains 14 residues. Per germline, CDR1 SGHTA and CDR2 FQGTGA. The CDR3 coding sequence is TGTGCCAGCAGCTTAGCGGGGGGAGACAATGAGCAGTTCTTC. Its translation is CASSLAGGDNEQFF.

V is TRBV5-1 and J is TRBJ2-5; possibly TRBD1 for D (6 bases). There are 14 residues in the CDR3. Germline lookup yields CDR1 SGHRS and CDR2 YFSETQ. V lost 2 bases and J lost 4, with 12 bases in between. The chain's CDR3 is CASSLTGTIETQYF. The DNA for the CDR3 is TGCGCCAGCAGCTTAACAGGGACGATAGAGACCCAGTACTTC. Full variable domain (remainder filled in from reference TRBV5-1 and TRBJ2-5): KAGVTQTPRYLIKTRGQQVTLSCSPISGHRSVSWYQQTPGQGLQFLFEYFSETQRNKGNFPGRFSGRQFSNSRSEMNVSTLELGDSALYLCASSLTGTIETQYFGPGTRLLVL.

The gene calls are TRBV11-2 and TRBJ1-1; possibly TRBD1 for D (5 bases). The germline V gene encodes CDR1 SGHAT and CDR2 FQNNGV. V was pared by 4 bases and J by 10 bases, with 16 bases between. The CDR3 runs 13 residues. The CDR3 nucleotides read TGTGCCAGCAGCTCAGGTCAGGGAAACACAGCTTTCTTT. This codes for CASSSGQGNTAFF.

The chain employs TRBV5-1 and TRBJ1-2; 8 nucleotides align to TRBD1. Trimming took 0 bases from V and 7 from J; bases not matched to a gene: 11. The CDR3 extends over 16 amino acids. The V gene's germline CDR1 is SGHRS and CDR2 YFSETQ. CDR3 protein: CASSLGTGRGLFGYTF. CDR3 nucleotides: TGCGCCAGCAGCTTGGGTACCGGCAGGGGGCTTTTTGGCTACACCTTC.

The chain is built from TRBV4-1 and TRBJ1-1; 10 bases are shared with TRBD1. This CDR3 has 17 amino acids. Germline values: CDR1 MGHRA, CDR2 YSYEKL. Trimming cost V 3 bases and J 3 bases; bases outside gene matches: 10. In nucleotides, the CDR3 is TGCGCCAGCAGCCATAGAAAGCCCGGGACAGGGGACACTGAAGCTTTCTTT. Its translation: CASSHRKPGTGDTEAFF.

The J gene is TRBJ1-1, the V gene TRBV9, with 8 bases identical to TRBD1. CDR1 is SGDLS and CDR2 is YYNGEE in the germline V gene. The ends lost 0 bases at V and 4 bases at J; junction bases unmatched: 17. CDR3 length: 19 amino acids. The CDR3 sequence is CASSVGFERTGRFGTEAFF. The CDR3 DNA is TGTGCCAGCAGCGTAGGATTTGAGAGGACAGGGAGGTTTGGCACTGAAGCTTTCTTT.

DNA of the CDR3: TGTGCCAGCAGTGAAAGCGGGATTTGGGAGCAGTTCTTC. This encodes CASSESGIWEQFF. The chain uses TRBV2 and TRBJ2-1, with 7 bases lining up with TRBD2. This CDR3 spans 13 amino acids. Germline V CDR1 and CDR2: SNHLY, FYNNEI. V shed 2 bases and J 10 bases; nucleotides not matched to a gene: 5.

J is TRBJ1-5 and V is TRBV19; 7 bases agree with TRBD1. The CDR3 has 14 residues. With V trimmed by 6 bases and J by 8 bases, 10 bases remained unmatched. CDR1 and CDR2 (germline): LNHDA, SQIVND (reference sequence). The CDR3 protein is CASRTRDRFKPQHF. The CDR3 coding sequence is TGTGCCAGTAGGACTCGGGACAGATTTAAGCCCCAGCATTTT.

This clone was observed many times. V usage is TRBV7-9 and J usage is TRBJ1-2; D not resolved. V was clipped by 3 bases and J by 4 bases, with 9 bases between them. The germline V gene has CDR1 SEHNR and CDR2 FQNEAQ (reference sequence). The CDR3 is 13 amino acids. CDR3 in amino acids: CASSFGEGYGYTF. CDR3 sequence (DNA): TGTGCCAGCAGCTTTGGAGAGGGCTATGGCTACACCTTC. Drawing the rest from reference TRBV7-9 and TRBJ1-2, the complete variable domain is DTGVSQNPRHKITKRGQNVTFRCDPISEHNRLYWYRQTLGQGPEFLTYFQNEAQLEKSRLLSDRFSAERPKGSFSTLEIQRTEQGDSAMYLCASSFGEGYGYTFGSGTRLTVV.